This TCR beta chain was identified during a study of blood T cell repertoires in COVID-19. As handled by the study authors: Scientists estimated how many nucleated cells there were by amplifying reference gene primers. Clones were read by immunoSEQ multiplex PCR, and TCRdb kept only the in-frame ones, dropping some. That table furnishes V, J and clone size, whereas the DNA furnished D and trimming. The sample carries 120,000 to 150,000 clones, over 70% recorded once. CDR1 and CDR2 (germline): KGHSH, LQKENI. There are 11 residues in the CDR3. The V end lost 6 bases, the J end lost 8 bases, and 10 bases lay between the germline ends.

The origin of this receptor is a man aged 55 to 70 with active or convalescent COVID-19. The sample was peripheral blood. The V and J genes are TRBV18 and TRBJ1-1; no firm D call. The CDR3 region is CASSKEREAFF. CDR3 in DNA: TGTGCCAGCTCGAAGGAGAGGGAAGCTTTCTTT. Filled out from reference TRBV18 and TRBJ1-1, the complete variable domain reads NAGVMQNPRHLVRRRGQEARLRCSPMKGHSHVYWYRQLPEEGLKFMVYLQKENIIDESGMPKERFSAEFPKEGPSILRIQQVVRGDSAAYFCASSKEREAFFGQGTRLTVV.